The sequence of this TCR beta chain was determined in a study of identical twins. MiXCR, run by TCRdb on the 5' RACE reads, gives a single entry per CDR3 protein. The sample records some 630,000 distinct CDR3 sequences, 7% to 7.5% being singletons. Study conclusions and caveats: A lower insertion count was a feature of abundant cord blood beta clonotypes, with no such feature in memory repertoires. In drawing conclusions, the study used cross-sectional statistical analysis and did not follow the same donors.

This clonotype was counted only a few times. Its antigen is not identified. The germline V and J ends were trimmed by 2 bases and 6 bases, with 11 bases remaining between them. Per germline, CDR1 DFQATT and CDR2 SNEGSKA (reference sequence). This CDR3 is 12 amino acids long. These data are also associated with another study on yellow fever vaccine responses in identical twins.

V usage is TRBV20-1 and J usage is TRBJ2-7; D may be TRBD1 (5 bases). The material sequenced was PBMCs. This clonotype originated in a woman younger than 35 in good health. CDR3 protein: CSARQGVIEQYF. DNA of the CDR3: TGCAGTGCTAGACAGGGTGTAATCGAGCAGTACTTC.